A single sample is the source of the 30 T cell receptor beta chains below, sequenced in a study of cytomegalovirus exposure and HLA in healthy donors. PCR used 60 Vbeta primers and 13 Jbeta primers. Data came from immunoSEQ multiplex PCR; TCRdb stores just in-frame clones and leaves some out. The data show fewer than 250,000 clones, just under 75% seen once. The sequencing input was PBMCs. Receptors originate from a young man in good health and CMV-seropositive.

The V and J genes are TRBV6-1 and TRBJ2-7; 9 positions match TRBD1. CDR1 is MNHNS and CDR2 is SASEGT in the germline V gene. V was pared by 5 bases and J by 3 bases, with 8 bases of the junction left unmatched. The length of the CDR3 is 15 residues. CDR3 region: CASSRPGQGLYEQYF. The CDR3 nucleotides are TGTGCCAGCAGTAGACCGGGACAGGGCCTCTACGAGCAGTACTTC.

V gene TRBV19 combines with J gene TRBJ2-1; 12 bases fit TRBD1. Germline V CDR1 and CDR2: LNHDA, SQIVND (reference sequence). The CDR3 loop spans 15 amino acids. After removal of 4 bases from V and 5 bases from J, the junction contained 3 bases not matched to a gene. The CDR3 nucleotides are TGTGCCAGTAGTAGGGACAGGGGGCTGGACAATGAGCAGTTCTTC. The encoded protein is CASSRDRGLDNEQFF. Full variable domain (remainder filled in from reference TRBV19 and TRBJ2-1): DGGITQSPKYLFRKEGQNVTLSCEQNLNHDAMYWYRQDPGQGLRLIYYSQIVNDFQKGDIAEGYSVSREKKESFPLTVTSAQKNPTAFYLCASSRDRGLDNEQFFGPGTRLTVL.

The rearrangement links TRBV19 to TRBJ2-7, with 8 bases matching TRBD2. The germline V gene encodes CDR1 LNHDA and CDR2 SQIVND (reference sequence). This CDR3 has 14 amino acids. Germline trimming cut 4 bases from V and 4 bases from J; bases unmatched to any gene: 6. The DNA for the CDR3 is TGTGCCAGTAGTAATCCAGCGGGGGCGTACGAGCAGTACTTC. It is translated as CASSNPAGAYEQYF.

This clone was detected a few times. The gene calls are TRBV4-3 and TRBJ1-1; TRBD1 might be the D (6 bases). This CDR3 spans 13 amino acids. The V and J ends lost 3 bases and 7 bases respectively, with 12 bases between them. Germline V lookup: CDR1 LGHNA, CDR2 YSLEER. The CDR3 is CASSQVRGREAFF. The CDR3 DNA follows: TGCGCCAGCAGCCAGGTCAGGGGACGTGAAGCTTTCTTT.

CDR3 amino acids: CASPGGPSSYEQYF. CDR3 bases: TGTGCCAGCCCGGGGGGACCGAGCTCCTACGAGCAGTACTTC. J is TRBJ2-7 and V is TRBV6-1, with 7 positions matching TRBD2. V trimming: 8 bases; J trimming: 0 bases; junction bases outside the gene matches: 7. CDR3 length: 14 residues. Germline V gives CDR1 MNHNS, CDR2 SASEGT.

Written as DNA, the CDR3 is TGTGCCAGCAGCCGCGACTTCACCCGGGGGGCACCCCTCCACTTT. It yields the protein CASSRDFTRGAPLHF. The chain joins TRBV7-2 to TRBJ1-6; D may be TRBD1 (5 bases). Between the trimmed V and J ends, which lost 5 bases and 11 bases, there was a span of 19 bases. The CDR3 consists of 15 residues. Germline V gene lookup returns CDR1 SGHTA and CDR2 FQGNSA.

The chain recombines TRBV7-2 with TRBJ2-7; 9 bases align to TRBD2. V lost 3 bases and J lost 1; bases outside the gene matches: 7. Germline V gene lookup returns CDR1 SGHTA and CDR2 FQGNSA. CDR3 length: 16 amino acids. CDR3 sequence (DNA): TGTGCCAGCAGCTTCCCTAGCGGGACCCTGTCCTACGAGCAGTACTTC. Amino acids: CASSFPSGTLSYEQYF.

The chain combines TRBV6-1 with TRBJ1-5, with D possibly being TRBD1 (5 bases). Germline CDR1 and CDR2: MNHNS and SASEGT. The V gene lost 6 bases and the J gene lost 7 bases, with 13 bases spanning the gap. The CDR3 consists of 13 residues. This CDR3 is CASSRQGTQPQHF. CDR3 bases: TGTGCCAGCAGCCGGCAGGGTACGCAGCCCCAGCATTTT.

This chain uses TRBV30 with TRBJ2-7; 8 bases match TRBD1. Losses at the gene ends were 2 bases for V and 4 bases for J; bases not matched to a gene: 4. The CDR3 totals 13 residues. Germline CDR1 and CDR2: GTSNPN and SVGIG (reference sequence). CDR3 DNA: TGTGCCTGGAGTTGGACAGGGATTTACGAGCAGTACTTC. It codes for CAWSWTGIYEQYF.

The chain has TRBV2 and TRBJ2-7, with D unclear. Between the trimmed V and J ends, which lost 4 bases and 2 bases, there was a span of 12 bases. The CDR3 extends over 14 amino acids. The germline CDR1 and CDR2 sequences are SNHLY and FYNNEI. CDR3 region: CASSAPGETYEQYF. CDR3 coding DNA: TGTGCCAGCAGTGCCCCAGGTGAAACCTACGAGCAGTACTTC. Variable domain in full (rest from reference TRBV2 and TRBJ2-7): EPEVTQTPSHQVTQMGQEVILRCVPISNHLYFYWYRQILGQKVEFLVSFYNNEISEKSEIFDDQFSVERPDGSNFTLKIRSTKLEDSAMYFCASSAPGETYEQYFGPGTRLTVT.

The genes are TRBV5-4 and TRBJ2-3; 11 bases are a match to TRBD1. CDR3 size: 16 residues. CDR1 and CDR2 (germline): SGHNT, YYREEE (reference sequence). Trimming removed 7 bases from V and 0 bases from J; junction bases left unmatched: 7. CDR3 nucleotides: TGTGCCAGCGGATGGACAGGGGGCGGGAGCACAGATACGCAGTATTTT. Amino acid sequence: CASGWTGGGSTDTQYF.

The chain employs TRBV7-9 and TRBJ2-7, with 12 nucleotides matching TRBD2. Germline CDR1 SEHNR, CDR2 FQNEAQ (reference sequence). The CDR3 totals 17 residues. The J segment lost 1 base and the V segment lost 1 base, leaving 5 bases of the junction unmatched. The CDR3 DNA follows: TGTGCCAGCAGCTTAGTTCAAGGACTAGCGGGATCCTACGAGCAGTACTTC. Its protein is CASSLVQGLAGSYEQYF. Looking up the rest from reference TRBV7-9 and TRBJ2-7 gives the full variable domain: DTGVSQNPRHKITKRGQNVTFRCDPISEHNRLYWYRQTLGQGPEFLTYFQNEAQLEKSRLLSDRFSAERPKGSFSTLEIQRTEQGDSAMYLCASSLVQGLAGSYEQYFGPGTRLTVT.

This clone was seen a few times. The chain joins TRBV5-1 to TRBJ2-6; the match to TRBD2 covers 7 bases. V lost 4 bases, J lost 2 bases, and 6 bases stayed unmatched. Germline V gene data show CDR1 as SGHRS and CDR2 as YFSETQ. The CDR3 loop spans 16 amino acids. The CDR3 nucleotides read TGCGCCAGCAGCCGGGAGGCGGGAGCTGGGGCCAACGTCCTGACTTTC. It specifies CASSREAGAGANVLTF.

This clone was seen just once. The chain carries TRBV30 and TRBJ2-7; D ambiguous. This CDR3 is 13 amino acids long. The V gene's germline CDR1 is GTSNPN and CDR2 SVGIG (reference sequence). Trimming pared 1 base from V and 2 bases from J, leaving 9 bases between. This chain's CDR3 is CAWSAGVPYEQYF. CDR3 in DNA: TGTGCCTGGAGTGCAGGTGTTCCCTACGAGCAGTACTTC.

V and J are TRBV4-2 and TRBJ2-5; D unresolved. Trimming left V 1 base short and J 3 bases short, with 6 bases between. The CDR3 is 13 residues long. Germline V gene data show CDR1 as LGHNA and CDR2 as YNFKEQ. For the CDR3, the DNA is TGTGCCAGCAGCCAAGTCCCAAAAGAGACCCAGTACTTC. Amino acid sequence: CASSQVPKETQYF.

This rearrangement joins TRBV9 to TRBJ2-1; 10 positions match TRBD2. The germline CDR1 and CDR2 sequences are SGDLS and YYNGEE. The CDR3 is made up of 15 amino acids. J lost 8 bases, V lost 0 bases, and 5 bases had no gene match. DNA of the CDR3: TGTGCCAGCAGCGTAGTGGCTAGCGGGAGTTATGAGCAGTTCTTC. This codes for CASSVVASGSYEQFF.

The chain employs TRBV18 and TRBJ2-5, with 9 bases fitting TRBD1. The better agreement between TRBJ2-7 and the DNA end casts doubt on the J call. The CDR3 is 15 residues long. Germline values: CDR1 KGHSH, CDR2 LQKENI. The CDR3 DNA sequence: TGTGCCAGCTCACCGGACAGGGGTGTTACTGACGAGCAGTACTTC. Protein product: CASSPDRGVTDEQYF.

This clone showed up just a few times. The rearrangement links TRBV6-5 to TRBJ1-2; 9 bases map to TRBD1. From germline, CDR1 is MNHEY and CDR2 SVGAGI. CDR3 size: 15 residues. V shed 6 bases, J shed 5 bases, and the junction held 10 bases outside the gene matches. Here the CDR3 DNA reads TGTGCCAGCAGAATTGCTTCGACAGGGGGTTATGGCTACACCTTC. This translates into CASRIASTGGYGYTF.

This rearrangement joins TRBV30 to TRBJ2-3; TRBD2 matches 10 bases. Germline V gene lookup returns CDR1 GTSNPN and CDR2 SVGIG (reference sequence). With 2 bases clipped from V and 2 bases from J, the junction kept 4 bases outside the gene matches. The CDR3 loop spans 15 amino acids. The CDR3 sequence is CAWSIAGGLTDTQYF. DNA of the CDR3: TGTGCCTGGAGTATAGCGGGGGGCCTCACAGATACGCAGTATTTT. The full variable domain, completed using reference TRBV30 and TRBJ2-3, is SQTIHQWPATLVQPVGSPLSLECTVEGTSNPNLYWYRQAAGRGLQLLFYSVGIGQISSEVPQNLSASRPQDRQFILSSKKLLLSDSGFYLCAWSIAGGLTDTQYFGPGTRLTVL.

This clone was picked up a small number of times. The rearrangement links TRBV7-9 to TRBJ2-3; perhaps TRBD2 as D (5 bases). Germline CDR1 SEHNR, CDR2 FQNEAQ (reference sequence). Trimming left V 1 base short and J 6 bases short, with 8 bases between. The CDR3 loop spans 13 amino acids. The CDR3 loop is CASSLGRGDTQYF. The CDR3 DNA follows: TGTGCCAGCAGCTTAGGCCGAGGGGATACGCAGTATTTT.

J is TRBJ1-3 and V is TRBV7-3, with D possibly matching TRBD1 (5 bases). Trimming left V 5 bases short and J 1 base short, with 12 bases between. The CDR3 covers 15 residues. Germline CDR1 is SGHTA and CDR2 is FQGTGA. The CDR3 sequence is CASSPPGGSGNTIYF. CDR3 bases: TGTGCCAGCAGCCCCCCGGGGGGGTCTGGAAACACCATATATTTT.

This clone was recorded a few times. V gene TRBV6-6 combines with J gene TRBJ1-2; D not resolved. The germline CDR1 and CDR2 sequences are MNHNY and SVGAGI (reference sequence). CDR3 size: 12 residues. Trimming removed 5 bases at V and 2 bases at J, with 6 bases between. Here the CDR3 reads CASSPGNYGYTF. The CDR3 DNA reads as TGTGCCAGCAGTCCCGGGAACTATGGCTACACCTTC.

V usage is TRBV14 and J usage is TRBJ2-1; D possibly corresponds to TRBD2 (6 bases). Looked up from germline, CDR1 is SGHDN and CDR2 is FVKESK. The CDR3 runs 16 residues. V was clipped by 1 base and J by 2 bases, with 12 bases between them. The CDR3 DNA reads as TGTGCCAGCAGCCAAGTTGGTCTAGCGCCCTACAATGAGCAGTTCTTC. Protein product: CASSQVGLAPYNEQFF.

The chain recombines TRBV14 with TRBJ2-5; D remains unclear. V lost 0 bases and J 2 bases, leaving 7 bases between the germline ends. Germline loops: CDR1 SGHDN, CDR2 FVKESK. The CDR3 consists of 14 residues. CDR3 sequence: CASSQELGQETQYF. CDR3 DNA sequence: TGTGCCAGCAGCCAAGAGCTAGGTCAAGAGACCCAGTACTTC.

The chain couples TRBV5-4 to TRBJ1-3, with TRBD1 identical over 9 bases. In germline, CDR1 is SGHNT, CDR2 YYREEE (reference sequence). J gave up 11 bases and V 4 bases, and 13 bases lay outside the gene matches. This CDR3 is built from 15 residues. The chain's CDR3 is CASSRTGESFDAIYF. The CDR3 DNA is TGTGCCAGCAGCAGGACAGGGGAGAGTTTTGACGCCATATATTTT.

The gene calls are TRBV4-3 and TRBJ2-7; D is undetermined. Germline loops: CDR1 LGHNA, CDR2 YSLEER. Trimming left V 0 bases short and J 1 base short, with 10 bases between. The CDR3 length is 15 residues. CDR3 sequence: CASSQDGQSSYEQYF. The CDR3 nucleotides read TGCGCCAGCAGCCAAGATGGGCAGAGTTCCTACGAGCAGTACTTC.

This chain links TRBV29-1 with TRBJ2-5, with unresolved D. The length of the CDR3 is 14 residues. V was cut by 4 bases and J by 2 bases, with 14 bases left in between. Germline V gene data show CDR1 as SQVTM and CDR2 as ANQGSEA. The CDR3 protein is CSVVAQSQQETQYF. CDR3 bases: TGCAGCGTTGTAGCTCAGTCGCAACAAGAGACCCAGTACTTC.

This clone appeared a single time. The gene calls are TRBV7-8 and TRBJ2-3; maybe TRBD1 (6 bases). The CDR3 is 14 residues long. Germline lookup yields CDR1 SGHVS and CDR2 FQNEAQ. With 1 base removed from V and 4 bases from J, the gap between germline ends came to 9 bases. For the CDR3, the DNA is TGTGCCAGCAGCTTAGAACAGGGACCAGATACGCAGTATTTT. Translating gives CASSLEQGPDTQYF.

V usage is TRBV7-2 and J usage is TRBJ2-7; tentatively, D is TRBD2 (5 bases). CDR1 SGHTA and CDR2 FQGNSA come from the germline V gene. The CDR3 totals 14 residues. Trimming shortened V by 6 bases and J by 0 bases, and 12 bases separated the two germline ends. The CDR3 region is CASRPGWSSYEQYF. The CDR3 region has the DNA TGTGCCAGCAGACCGGGGTGGAGCTCCTACGAGCAGTACTTC.

This clone showed up just a few times. The chain couples TRBV28 to TRBJ2-1; a possible D gene is TRBD2 (6 bases). CDR1 MDHEN and CDR2 SYDVKM come from the germline V gene. This CDR3 comprises 16 residues. The V end was cut by 4 bases, the J end by 4 bases, with 17 bases between. This CDR3 is CASSSLGDSPYNEQFF. Here the CDR3 DNA reads TGTGCCAGCAGTTCCCTCGGGGACTCCCCTTACAATGAGCAGTTCTTC. Drawing the rest from reference TRBV28 and TRBJ2-1, the complete variable domain is DVKVTQSSRYLVKRTGEKVFLECVQDMDHENMFWYRQDPGLGLRLIYFSYDVKMKEKGDIPEGYSVSREKKERFSLILESASTNQTSMYLCASSSLGDSPYNEQFFGPGTRLTVL.